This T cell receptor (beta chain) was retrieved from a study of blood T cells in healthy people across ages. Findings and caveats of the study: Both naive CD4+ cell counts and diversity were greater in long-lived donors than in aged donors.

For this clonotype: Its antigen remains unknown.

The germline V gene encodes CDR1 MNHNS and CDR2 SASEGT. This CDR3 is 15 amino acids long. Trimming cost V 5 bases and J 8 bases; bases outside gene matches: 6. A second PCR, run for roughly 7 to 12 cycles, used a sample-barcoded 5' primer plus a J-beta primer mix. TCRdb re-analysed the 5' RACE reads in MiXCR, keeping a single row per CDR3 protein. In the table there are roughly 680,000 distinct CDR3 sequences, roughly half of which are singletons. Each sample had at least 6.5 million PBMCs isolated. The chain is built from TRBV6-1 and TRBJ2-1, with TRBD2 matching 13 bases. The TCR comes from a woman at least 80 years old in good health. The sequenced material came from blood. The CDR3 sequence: CASSRTSGGAHEQFF. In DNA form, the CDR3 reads TGTGCCAGCAGTCGTACTAGCGGGGGGGCCCATGAGCAGTTCTTC.